This T cell receptor (beta chain) was obtained from a study of STAT5B mutations in CD4+ large granular lymphocyte leukemia (dated by TCRdb to between 2020 and 2023). In the study overall: Among healthy controls, the CDR3 'QG' motif was associated with a particular HLA allele. The TCRbeta repertoires of CD4+ T-cell large granular lymphocyte leukemia patients were compared with the TCRbeta repertoires of healthy blood donors. Flow cytometry on FACSCanto II or FACSVerse confirmed that purified fractions exceeded 95% purity among lymphocytes. Overall study outcomes, separate from this receptor: Each patient's main leukemic clonotypes were private, but approximately 27% of these clonotypes showed up at low frequency in the non-leukemic repertoires of other patients. Enrichment of TRBV06-family usage was observed among the top patient clones (8/27) relative to healthy controls (2/35). CD4-sorted patient repertoires appeared more clonal than healthy CD4+ repertoires, and this difference persisted after removing the putative leukemic clones. The data were not HLA-matched, and the relatively small sample size could explain the higher clonality seen in CD4+ compared with CD8+ T-LGLL.

To note about this clone: Its specific antigen is unknown. Per-base qualities were not stored, and no clone one base away is much larger.

The immunoSEQ assay at survey resolution was used to sequence TCRbeta rearrangements from genomic DNA. From the authors' description of their analysis: In the TCR sequencing data, the lowest productive clonotype frequency that could be detected was 2.59 x 10-5. Analyses included only productive TCRbeta rearrangements, meaning complete and in-frame sequences. Clonality for each sample was calculated as Simpson clonality in the immunoSEQ Analyzer version 3.0. Based on frequency, clones were grouped as very rare, small, medium, large (1-20%) or hyperexpanded (>20%). Generation probabilities were estimated with OLGA 1.2.3, V-gene circos plots were made with VDJtools, specificities were looked up in VDJdb, and CDR3 motifs were identified with GLIPH. As stored in TCRdb, this immuneACCESS dataset retains in-frame rearrangements with V and J assigned. A fraction of the clones does not appear; measured against another copy, unresolved V genes explain less than half of the discrepancy, and the remainder lacks a known reason. The DNA was the basis for D and trimming; V, J and clone size are from that table. For this sample the table gives 40,000 to 50,000 clones, of which 80% to 85% were detected only once. The ten largest make up approximately 0.4% of the sample.

The healthy control group was made up of some 38 blood donors, and the Finnish Red Cross blood service supplied their buffy coats. All TCR-sequenced material derived from peripheral blood: patient blood samples and healthy donor buffy coats. Peripheral blood mononuclear cells were isolated by Ficoll-Hypaque gradient centrifugation. CD4+ cells were purified magnetically from the buffy coats of healthy controls. Genomic DNA was extracted with the Gentra Puregene Cell and Tissue kit and quantified on a Qubit 2.0 fluorometer. Its CDR3 holds 16 amino acids, cysteine through phenylalanine. Only CDR3 DNA remains: 48 bases, in frame from the first base. From V the trimming removes 1 base and from J it removes 4 bases, while the gene matches leave 5 bases of the junction unaccounted for. The CDR1 and CDR2 encoded by the germline V gene are SGHTA and FQGTGA.

The sequence derives from a human donor in good health. This chain is built from TRBV7-3 and TRBJ2-1; 9 of the junction bases match TRBD2. The sample comprised CD4+ T cells from blood buffy coats. Here the CDR3 is given as CASSLRGSGGYNEQFF. The DNA reads TGTGCCAGCAGCTTAAGGGGCAGCGGGGGGTACAATGAGCAGTTCTTC.